One sample yielded the 12 T cell receptor beta chains listed below, sequenced in a study of blood T cell repertoires in COVID-19. Assay used: immunoSEQ multiplex PCR; TCRdb lists only in-frame clones, some missing. The sample lists 70,000 to 95,000 clones, around nine tenths seen once, with 4.5% to 5.5% in the top ten. Sequencing used peripheral blood. The receptors shown here come from an elderly woman with active COVID-19.

This sequence joins TRBV27 and TRBJ1-2, with D perhaps TRBD1 (6 bases). Trimming took 4 bases from V and 1 from J, leaving 19 bases between them. CDR1 and CDR2 from the germline V gene are MNHEY and SMNVEV (reference sequence). CDR3 length equals 17 residues. CDR3 residues: CASSSRQARAFNYGYTF. The CDR3 nucleotides are TGTGCCAGCAGTTCCCGACAGGCCCGCGCCTTTAACTATGGCTACACCTTC.

This chain uses TRBV28 with TRBJ2-7; TRBD1 matches 10 bases. This CDR3 comprises 14 residues. Germline CDR1 MDHEN, CDR2 SYDVKM. Germline trimming cut 3 bases from V and 4 bases from J; bases unmatched to any gene: 3. This CDR3 is CASSLGQGRYEQYF. Here the CDR3 DNA reads TGTGCCAGCAGTTTGGGACAGGGGAGGTACGAGCAGTACTTC. The full variable domain, its missing parts supplied by reference TRBV28 and TRBJ2-7, is DVKVTQSSRYLVKRTGEKVFLECVQDMDHENMFWYRQDPGLGLRLIYFSYDVKMKEKGDIPEGYSVSREKKERFSLILESASTNQTSMYLCASSLGQGRYEQYFGPGTRLTVT.

V and J are TRBV14 and TRBJ2-3, with TRBD2 matching over 10 bases. The CDR3 is 19 residues long. V was clipped by 6 bases and J by 4 bases; unmatched bases: 19. Germline CDR1 and CDR2: SGHDN and FVKESK. CDR3 sequence (DNA): TGTGCCAGCAGACCCGGATGGACTAGCGGCCGAGGGGGAGCAGATACGCAGTATTTT. It translates to CASRPGWTSGRGGADTQYF.

The CDR3: CASSTIQAISGNTIYF. DNA for the CDR3: TGTGCCAGTAGTACTATACAGGCGATCTCTGGAAACACCATATATTTT. The rearrangement joins TRBV19 to TRBJ1-3; maybe TRBD1 (5 bases). The CDR3 is made up of 16 amino acids. Germline lookup yields CDR1 LNHDA and CDR2 SQIVND (reference sequence). Trimming took off 4 bases at V and 0 bases at J, with 13 bases between the two ends. The whole variable domain, remainder taken from reference TRBV19 and TRBJ1-3, is DGGITQSPKYLFRKEGQNVTLSCEQNLNHDAMYWYRQDPGQGLRLIYYSQIVNDFQKGDIAEGYSVSREKKESFPLTVTSAQKNPTAFYLCASSTIQAISGNTIYFGEGSWLTVV.

The chain employs TRBV9 and TRBJ2-1; TRBD1 agrees at 10 bases. Looked up from germline, CDR1 is SGDLS and CDR2 is YYNGEE. The CDR3 has 15 amino acids. Unmatched junction bases numbered 10, after V lost 4 bases and J lost 9 bases. Written as DNA, the CDR3 is TGTGCCAGCAGCACCCCCGGGACAGGGGTAAGTGAGCAGTTCTTC. It specifies CASSTPGTGVSEQFF.

The chain is built from TRBV24-1 and TRBJ2-1; 8 positions match TRBD2. This CDR3 has 16 amino acids. J gave up 8 bases and V 7 bases, and 15 bases lay outside the gene matches. Germline V gives CDR1 KGHDR, CDR2 SFDVKD. The CDR3 nucleotides read TGTGCCACCAGACTACCCCCGGGAGGGATCATCTATGAGCAGTTCTTC. It encodes CATRLPPGGIIYEQFF.

The rearrangement links TRBV7-9 to TRBJ2-1, with TRBD1 as a possible D gene (6 bases). CDR1 and CDR2 from the germline V gene are SEHNR and FQNEAQ (reference sequence). V gave up 0 bases and J gave up 7 bases, with 22 bases separating them. The CDR3 has 18 residues. For the CDR3, the DNA is TGTGCCAGCAGCTTAGCCCGAAACAGGGATTGGAGTACAAATGAGCAGTTCTTC. Its translation: CASSLARNRDWSTNEQFF.

The rearrangement uses TRBV5-4 and TRBJ2-5; possible D gene TRBD1, 7 bases. The CDR3 covers 15 residues. Germline CDR1 is SGHNT and CDR2 is YYREEE (reference sequence). V lost 1 base to trimming and J lost 3 bases, with 13 bases between them. The CDR3 loop is CASSLSLRGEETQYF. CDR3 bases: TGTGCCAGCAGCTTGAGCCTCAGGGGGGAAGAGACCCAGTACTTC.

This chain joins TRBV10-3 and TRBJ2-7, with D uncertain. V lost 3 bases to trimming and J lost 3 bases, with 3 bases between them. This CDR3 is 11 amino acids long. CDR1 is ENHRY, CDR2 SYGVKD, per germline. This CDR3 is CAISDSYEQYF. Here the CDR3 DNA reads TGTGCCATCAGTGACAGCTACGAGCAGTACTTC.

V gene TRBV28 combines with J gene TRBJ2-1, with 13 bases that match TRBD2. V dropped 8 bases and J dropped 10; count of bases not matched to a gene: 8. The CDR3 is made up of 14 amino acids. Germline V gene lookup returns CDR1 MDHEN and CDR2 SYDVKM. The CDR3 sequence: CASWRTSGSGEQFF. The CDR3 coding sequence is TGTGCCAGCTGGAGGACTAGCGGGAGTGGCGAGCAGTTCTTC.

The chain combines TRBV18 with TRBJ2-7; 7 bases line up with TRBD2. Germline V gene lookup returns CDR1 KGHSH and CDR2 LQKENI. With V trimmed by 6 bases and J by 0 bases, 11 bases remained unmatched. The length of the CDR3 is 16 residues. CDR3 nucleotides: TGTGCCAGCTCTCACGGGGGGACGTTGGGCTCCTACGAGCAGTACTTC. The encoded protein is CASSHGGTLGSYEQYF.

The V gene is TRBV7-8, the J gene TRBJ2-6, with D perhaps matching TRBD1 (6 bases). The germline CDR1 and CDR2 sequences are SGHVS and FQNEAQ. V was trimmed by 2 bases and J by 4 bases, leaving 12 bases between them. The CDR3 extends over 16 amino acids. For the CDR3, the DNA is TGTGCCAGCAGCTTAACAAGGACAGCCGGGGCCAACGTCCTGACTTTC. This codes for CASSLTRTAGANVLTF.